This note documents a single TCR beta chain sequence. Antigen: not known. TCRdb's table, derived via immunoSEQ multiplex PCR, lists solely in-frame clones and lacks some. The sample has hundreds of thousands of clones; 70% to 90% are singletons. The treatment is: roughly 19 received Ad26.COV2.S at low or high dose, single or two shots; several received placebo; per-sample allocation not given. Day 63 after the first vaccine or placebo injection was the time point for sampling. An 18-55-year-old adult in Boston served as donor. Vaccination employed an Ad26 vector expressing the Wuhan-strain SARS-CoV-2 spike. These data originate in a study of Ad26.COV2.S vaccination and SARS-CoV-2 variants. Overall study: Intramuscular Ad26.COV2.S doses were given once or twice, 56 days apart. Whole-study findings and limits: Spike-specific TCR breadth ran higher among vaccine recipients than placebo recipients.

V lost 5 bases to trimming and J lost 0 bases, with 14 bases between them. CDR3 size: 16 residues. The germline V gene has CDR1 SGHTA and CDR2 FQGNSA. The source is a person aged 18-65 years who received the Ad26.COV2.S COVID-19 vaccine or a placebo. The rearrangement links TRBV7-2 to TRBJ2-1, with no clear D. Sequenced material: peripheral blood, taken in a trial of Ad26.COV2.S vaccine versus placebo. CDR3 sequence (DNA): TGTGCCAGCAGCCTACTTCGGTATAGCTCCTACAATGAGCAGTTCTTC. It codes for CASSLLRYSSYNEQFF.